The 21 T cell receptor beta chains below all came from one sample that was sequenced in a study of blood T cell repertoires in COVID-19. Here immunoSEQ multiplex PCR was the method, and the copy in TCRdb shows in-frame clones only, minus some. This sample has approximately 200,000 clones; about 85% occur once, and the top ten carry more than 10%. The source material was PBMCs or T cells enriched from blood (not recorded which). The receptors derive from a man aged 25 to 40 who had recovered from COVID-19.

The gene calls are TRBV6-5 and TRBJ1-1; D perhaps matches TRBD1 (5 bases). The CDR3 extends over 13 amino acids. Trimming pared 5 bases from V and 5 bases from J, leaving 12 bases between. Germline values: CDR1 MNHEY, CDR2 SVGAGI. The CDR3 here is CASSRGIRTEAFF. CDR3 nucleotide sequence: TGTGCCAGCAGTAGGGGAATTAGGACTGAAGCTTTCTTT.

This chain joins TRBV5-1 and TRBJ1-2; TRBD1 is a possible D gene (5 bases). V was shortened by 3 bases and J by 4 bases, with 13 bases between the two germline ends. The CDR3 is made up of 14 amino acids. Germline CDR1 SGHRS, CDR2 YFSETQ. The DNA of the CDR3 is TGCGCCAGCAGCTGGGGGGACTACAGCTATGGCTACACCTTC. As protein: CASSWGDYSYGYTF.

J is TRBJ2-7 and V is TRBV3-1 (or the pseudogene TRBV3-2), with 10 bases matching TRBD2. The CDR3 is 15 residues long. Germline assignment: CDR1 LGHDT and CDR2 YNNKEL (reference sequence). J gave up 4 bases and V 4 bases, and 7 bases lay outside the gene matches. The CDR3 loop reads CASSRGVTSGYEQYF. DNA for the CDR3: TGTGCCAGCAGCCGAGGAGTGACTAGCGGGTACGAGCAGTACTTC.

This chain links TRBV21-1 with TRBJ1-4. TRBV21-1 counts as a pseudogene. The CDR3 consists of 14 residues. For the CDR3, the DNA is TGTGCCAGCAGCACTACTCCCGTCGGTGAAAAACTGTTTTTT. It specifies CASSTTPVGEKLFF.

The chain joins TRBV4-2 to TRBJ1-2, with 8 bases fitting TRBD1. This CDR3 has 16 amino acids. The junction had 12 bases not matched to a gene; V was cut back by 5 bases and J by 4 bases. The germline gives CDR1 LGHNA, CDR2 YNFKEQ. This chain's CDR3 is CASSSGTGTEPYGYTF. For the CDR3, the DNA is TGTGCCAGCAGCTCTGGGACAGGTACTGAACCCTATGGCTACACCTTC.

This chain connects TRBV11-3 to TRBJ2-1; TRBD2 matches 7 bases. CDR1 SGHNT and CDR2 YENEEA come from the germline V gene. This CDR3 has 14 residues. V was pared by 5 bases and J by 8 bases, with 9 bases of the junction left unmatched. The CDR3 loop reads CASSAWGGYDEQFF. The CDR3 bases are TGTGCCAGCAGCGCCTGGGGGGGATATGATGAGCAGTTCTTC.

The rearrangement joins TRBV7-2 to TRBJ1-2; weak D call: TRBD1 (5 bases). Trimming took off 5 bases at V and 8 bases at J, with 21 bases between the two ends. The CDR3 length is 15 residues. Germline V gene data show CDR1 as SGHTA and CDR2 as FQGNSA. The DNA for the CDR3 is TGTGCCAGCAGCCCGGACTGGGGGGGAGTCGGCGGCTACACCTTC. Its protein product is CASSPDWGGVGGYTF. Complete variable domain (other parts from reference TRBV7-2 and TRBJ1-2): GAGVSQSPSNKVTEKGKDVELRCDPISGHTALYWYRQSLGQGLEFLIYFQGNSAPDKSGLPSDRFSAERTGGSVSTLTIQRTQQEDSAVYLCASSPDWGGVGGYTFGSGTRLTVV.

This rearrangement joins TRBV11-2 to TRBJ2-7; 14 bases fit TRBD2. The length of the CDR3 is 17 residues. Germline values: CDR1 SGHAT, CDR2 FQNNGV. The J segment lost 4 bases and the V segment lost 1 base, leaving 6 bases of the junction unmatched. The chain's CDR3 is CASSLGRGLAGVYEQYF. Here the CDR3 DNA reads TGTGCCAGCAGCTTAGGTCGGGGACTAGCGGGAGTATACGAGCAGTACTTC.

This rearrangement joins TRBV28 to TRBJ1-5; 7 bases line up with TRBD1. This CDR3 is built from 12 residues. Losses at the gene ends were 3 bases for V and 11 bases for J; bases not matched to a gene: 4. CDR1 is MDHEN, CDR2 SYDVKM, per germline. CDR3: CASSLRGLSQHF. The CDR3 coding sequence is TGTGCCAGCAGTTTGAGGGGGCTGTCCCAGCATTTT.

Concerning this clone itself: Other nucleotide sequences in the sample specify the same CDR3. The chain joins TRBV28 to TRBJ2-7; no clear D. Trimming removed 5 bases from V and 3 bases from J, with 8 bases in between. Per germline, CDR1 MDHEN and CDR2 SYDVKM. The CDR3 spans 12 residues. As DNA, the CDR3 is TGTGCCAGCAGTCTCTCCCTCTACGAGCAGTACTTC. Translated: CASSLSLYEQYF.

This rearrangement joins TRBV5-1 to TRBJ2-2; 9 nucleotides line up with TRBD2. Germline loops: CDR1 SGHRS, CDR2 YFSETQ. The CDR3 length is 15 residues. Trimming removed 0 bases from V and 7 bases from J; junction bases left unmatched: 4. The CDR3 DNA sequence: TGCGCCAGCAGCTTGGTAGCGGGAGTGCTCGGGGAGCTGTTTTTT. Amino acid sequence: CASSLVAGVLGELFF.

This clone has a handful of counts. The J gene is TRBJ2-7, the V gene TRBV7-9, with TRBD1 matching over 7 bases. Germline V gene data show CDR1 as SEHNR and CDR2 as FQNEAQ (reference sequence). The ends lost 3 bases at V and 4 bases at J; junction bases unmatched: 3. CDR3 length: 13 residues. The CDR3 region is CASSFGTVYEQYF. Here the CDR3 DNA reads TGTGCCAGCAGCTTTGGGACAGTTTACGAGCAGTACTTC.

CDR3 coding DNA: TGTGCCAGTAGTATCAGGGGGCTCGAAGCTTTCTTT. Translation gives CASSIRGLEAFF. The chain combines TRBV19 with TRBJ1-1, with TRBD1 matching over 8 bases. J gave up 8 bases and V 3 bases, and 2 bases lay outside the gene matches. There are 12 residues in the CDR3. The germline V gene encodes CDR1 LNHDA and CDR2 SQIVND (reference sequence).

The J gene is TRBJ1-1, the V gene TRBV4-1; TRBD1 matches 7 bases. The CDR3 is 18 amino acids. The V and J ends lost 2 bases and 0 bases, in that order; junction bases with no gene match: 12. Germline CDR1 reads MGHRA; CDR2 reads YSYEKL. The CDR3 reads CASSQPTGLLSMNTEAFF. DNA for the CDR3: TGCGCCAGCAGCCAACCGACAGGGCTGTTGTCCATGAACACTGAAGCTTTCTTT.

The CDR3 loop is CASRLNYRDIGELFF. The CDR3 nucleotides read TGTGCCAGCAGGCTCAACTACAGGGATATCGGGGAGCTGTTTTTT. The chain is built from TRBV28 and TRBJ2-2; D may be TRBD1 (6 bases). The CDR3 loop spans 15 amino acids. Germline CDR1 and CDR2: MDHEN and SYDVKM. V dropped 6 bases and J dropped 7 bases, with 18 bases sitting between them. The complete variable domain, with remaining parts taken from reference TRBV28 and TRBJ2-2, reads DVKVTQSSRYLVKRTGEKVFLECVQDMDHENMFWYRQDPGLGLRLIYFSYDVKMKEKGDIPEGYSVSREKKERFSLILESASTNQTSMYLCASRLNYRDIGELFFGEGSRLTVL.

This clone was counted at least ten times. The chain employs TRBV10-1 and TRBJ2-1; D not resolved. Trimming left V 0 bases short and J 3 bases short, with 6 bases between. The CDR3 loop spans 14 amino acids. Germline CDR1 is WNHNN and CDR2 is SYGVQD (reference sequence). The CDR3: CASSESVDYNEQFF. The CDR3 DNA follows: TGCGCCAGCAGTGAGTCGGTAGACTACAATGAGCAGTTCTTC.

This clone appeared a single time. V usage is TRBV5-1 and J usage is TRBJ2-7, with TRBD1 identical over 7 bases. Germline V gives CDR1 SGHRS, CDR2 YFSETQ. CDR3 length: 15 residues. V trimming: 4 bases; J trimming: 0 bases; junction bases outside the gene matches: 7. The CDR3 region has the DNA TGCGCCAGCAGCCCTGGGACAGCCGTCTCCTACGAGCAGTACTTC. It encodes CASSPGTAVSYEQYF.

The chain has TRBV29-1 and TRBJ1-1, with TRBD1 identical over 8 bases. The CDR3 totals 12 residues. Germline loops: CDR1 SQVTM, CDR2 ANQGSEA. J lost 11 bases, V lost 1 base, and 6 bases had no gene match. CDR3 residues: CSVEGRGPHAFF. The CDR3 DNA reads as TGCAGCGTTGAAGGCAGGGGGCCGCATGCTTTCTTT.

The V and J genes are TRBV23-1 and TRBJ2-1; D may be TRBD1 (5 bases). TRBV23-1 is marked as an open reading frame, function uncertain. This CDR3 has 15 amino acids. The germline V and J ends were trimmed by 10 bases and 2 bases, with 18 bases remaining between them. CDR3 protein: CATKPPGQTYNEQFF. As DNA, the CDR3 is TGCGCCACCAAACCCCCAGGGCAGACCTACAATGAGCAGTTCTTC.

The DNA for the CDR3 is TGTGCCAGCAGCTTAATCGGGGGAAGAAACACCATATATTTT. Translation gives CASSLIGGRNTIYF. This chain links TRBV7-9 with TRBJ1-3; perhaps TRBD1 as D (5 bases). Germline V CDR1 and CDR2: SEHNR, FQNEAQ (reference sequence). CDR3 length: 14 residues. V was trimmed by 2 bases and J by 5 bases, leaving 10 bases between them. The whole variable domain, remainder taken from reference TRBV7-9 and TRBJ1-3, is DTGVSQNPRHKITKRGQNVTFRCDPISEHNRLYWYRQTLGQGPEFLTYFQNEAQLEKSRLLSDRFSAERPKGSFSTLEIQRTEQGDSAMYLCASSLIGGRNTIYFGEGSWLTVV.

The chain uses TRBV18 and TRBJ2-1; 8 bases fit TRBD1. V lost 8 bases, J lost 6 bases, and 12 bases stayed unmatched. CDR3 size: 15 residues. CDR1 and CDR2 from the germline V gene are KGHSH and LQKENI. CDR3 loop: CASGQMDREVNEQFF. The DNA of the CDR3 is TGTGCCAGCGGTCAAATGGACAGGGAAGTCAATGAGCAGTTCTTC. Drawing the rest from reference TRBV18 and TRBJ2-1, the complete variable domain is NAGVMQNPRHLVRRRGQEARLRCSPMKGHSHVYWYRQLPEEGLKFMVYLQKENIIDESGMPKERFSAEFPKEGPSILRIQQVVRGDSAAYFCASGQMDREVNEQFFGPGTRLTVL.